A selection of T cell receptor beta chains follows, all from one sample in a study of beta chain features in type 1 diabetes. Sequenced by immunoSEQ multiplex PCR; TCRdb stores in-frame clones only, minus some. The repertoire holds hundreds of thousands of clones, about an eighth seen once, with approximately 0.022% in the top ten. Sequenced input: naive CD4+ T cells from blood. The receptors shown here come from a man aged 18 to 29 with type 1 diabetes. Each CDR3 is given with its conserved first and last residue. Each record gives: J gene, V gene, D gene, clone size, CDR3 protein, CDR3 DNA. The D gene is left open where the match is weak. A row's size may be missing; if present it is once, few, many or a size class.

>TRBJ2-7|TRBV28|TRBD1|NA
CASSLAGTGGYEQYF
TGTGCCAGCAGCCTAGCCGGGACAGGGGGCTACGAGCAGTACTTC
>TRBJ2-5|TRBV7-3|NA|NA
CASSPTGVETQYF
TGTGCCAGCAGCCCCACCGGGGTTGAGACCCAGTACTTC
>TRBJ2-1|TRBV19|TRBD2|NA
CASSPWTRRSSYNEQFF
TGTGCCAGTAGTCCTTGGACTAGGAGGAGCTCCTACAATGAGCAGTTCTTC
>TRBJ1-6|TRBV30|NA|few
CAWSVRGSYNSPLHF
TGTGCCTGGAGTGTACGGGGGTCCTATAATTCACCCCTCCACTTT
>TRBJ2-3|TRBV18|NA|few
CASSLPTDTQYF
TGTGCCAGCTCACTCCCCACAGATACGCAGTATTTT
>TRBJ2-7|TRBV6-5|TRBD1|few
CASGSTGVREQYF
TGTGCCAGCGGCTCGACAGGGGTGCGCGAGCAGTACTTC
>TRBJ2-5|TRBV5-6|NA|few
CASSLDPVKETQYF
TGTGCCAGCAGCTTGGATCCCGTAAAAGAGACCCAGTACTTC
>TRBJ1-5|TRBV6-5|TRBD1|NA
CASSYSGGYQPQHF
TGTGCCAGCAGTTACTCAGGGGGCTATCAGCCCCAGCATTTT
>TRBJ2-4|TRBV27|NA|many
CASSSQDRDIQYF
TGTGCCAGCAGTTCCCAGGACCGAGACATTCAGTACTTC
>TRBJ1-2|TRBV7-2|NA|few
CASSLPPGGGGGYTF
TGTGCCAGCAGCCTCCCCCCCGGCGGGGGAGGTGGCTACACCTTC
>TRBJ2-5|TRBV5-1|TRBD2|few
CASSISGTSGTPFQETQYF
TGCGCCAGCAGCATCAGCGGGACTAGCGGAACGCCCTTCCAAGAGACCCAGTACTTC
>TRBJ1-1|TRBV6-5|NA|NA
CASSYASGTEAFF
TGTGCCAGCAGCTACGCGTCGGGCACTGAAGCTTTCTTT
>TRBJ1-2|TRBV7-9|TRBD1|NA
CASSRDRIYGYTF
TGTGCCAGCAGCCGGGACAGAATCTATGGCTACACCTTC
>TRBJ2-2|TRBV11-2|NA|few
CASSLSPSSSGELFF
TGTGCCAGCAGCTTAAGCCCCTCTAGTTCCGGGGAGCTGTTTTTT
>TRBJ1-3|TRBV4-1|NA|NA
CASSQLDTIYF
TGCGCCAGCAGCCAACTGGACACCATATATTTT
>TRBJ1-5|TRBV4-1|NA|NA
CASSQVIAVGQPQHF
TGCGCCAGCAGCCAAGTTATTGCGGTGGGTCAGCCCCAGCATTTT
>TRBJ1-6|TRBV30|NA|NA
CAWSGGRTSSYNSPLHF
TGTGCCTGGAGTGGGGGCAGGACGAGCTCCTATAATTCACCCCTCCACTTT
>TRBJ2-7|TRBV6-6|NA|few
CASSPDKYEQYF
TGTGCCAGCAGCCCCGACAAGTACGAGCAGTACTTC
>TRBJ2-2|TRBV4-1|TRBD1|NA
CASSPRTGQNTGELFF
TGCGCCAGCAGTCCTAGGACAGGGCAGAACACCGGGGAGCTGTTTTTT
>TRBJ2-1|TRBV5-1|NA|NA
CASSHSLTYNEQFF
TGCGCCAGCAGCCACAGTCTTACCTACAATGAGCAGTTCTTC
>TRBJ2-3|TRBV5-1|TRBD1|few
CASSLRTGDDTQYF
TGCGCCAGCAGCCTTAGGACAGGGGACGATACGCAGTATTTT
>TRBJ1-2|TRBV11-1|NA|few
CASSLGSVGDYGYTF
TGTGCCAGCAGCTTAGGGAGCGTCGGTGACTATGGCTACACCTTC
>TRBJ2-3|TRBV10-3|NA|NA
CAISESAATDTQYF
TGTGCCATCAGTGAGTCCGCGGCCACAGATACGCAGTATTTT
>TRBJ2-1|TRBV2|TRBD1|NA
CASRGTGETYNEQFF
TGTGCCAGCAGGGGGACAGGGGAGACCTACAATGAGCAGTTCTTC